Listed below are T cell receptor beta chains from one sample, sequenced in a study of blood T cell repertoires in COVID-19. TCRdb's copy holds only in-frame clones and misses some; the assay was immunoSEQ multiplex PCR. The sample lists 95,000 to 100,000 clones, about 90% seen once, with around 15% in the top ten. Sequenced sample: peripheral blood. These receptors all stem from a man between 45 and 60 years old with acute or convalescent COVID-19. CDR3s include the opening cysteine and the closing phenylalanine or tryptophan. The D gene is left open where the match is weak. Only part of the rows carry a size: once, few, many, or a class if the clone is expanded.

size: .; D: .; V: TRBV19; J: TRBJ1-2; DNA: TGTGCCAGTAGTATAAGGGGACAAATCCTCTATGGCTACACCTTC; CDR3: CASSIRGQILYGYTF
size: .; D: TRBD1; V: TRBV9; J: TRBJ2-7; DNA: TGTGCCAGCAGCGCCTACCCCGACAGGGTGTACGAGCAGTACTTC; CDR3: CASSAYPDRVYEQYF
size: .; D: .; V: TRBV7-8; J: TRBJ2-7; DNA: TGTGCCAGCTCGGAAGCGGCCCCTGCCTACGAGCAGTACTTC; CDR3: CASSEAAPAYEQYF
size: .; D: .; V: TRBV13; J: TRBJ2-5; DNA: TGTGCCAGCAGCTTAAACAGGGGGGGACAAGAGACCCAGTACTTC; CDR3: CASSLNRGGQETQYF
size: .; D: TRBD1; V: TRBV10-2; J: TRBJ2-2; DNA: TGCGCCAGCAGTGAGAGGGGGCGGACCGGGGAGCTGTTTTTT; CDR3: CASSERGRTGELFF
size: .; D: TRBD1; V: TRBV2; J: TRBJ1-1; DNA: TGTGCCAGCATCGGACAGGGGAACACTGAAGCTTTCTTT; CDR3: CASIGQGNTEAFF
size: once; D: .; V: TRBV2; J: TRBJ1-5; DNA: TGTGCCAGCAGTGACGACAGCCCTACTCAGCCCCAGCATTTT; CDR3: CASSDDSPTQPQHF
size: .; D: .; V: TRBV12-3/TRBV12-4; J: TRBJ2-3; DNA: TGTGCCAGCAGTTTGAGTGGGAGAGATACGCAGTATTTT; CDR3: CASSLSGRDTQYF
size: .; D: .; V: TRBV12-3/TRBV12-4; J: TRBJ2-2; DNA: TGTGCCAGCAGTCCCTATGCCGGGGAGCTGTTTTTT; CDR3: CASSPYAGELFF
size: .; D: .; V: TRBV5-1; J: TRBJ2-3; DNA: TGCGCCAGCAGGGCGACTAGGACACGCCACGACACAGATACGCAGTATTTT; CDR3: CASRATRTRHDTDTQYF
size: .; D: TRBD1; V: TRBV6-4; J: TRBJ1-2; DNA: TGTGCCAGCAGTGACTCATGGGGACAGAACTATGGCTACACCTTC; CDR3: CASSDSWGQNYGYTF
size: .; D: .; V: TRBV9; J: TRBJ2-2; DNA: TGTGCCAGCAGCGTAGGAGGGGGGGAGCTGTTTTTT; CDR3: CASSVGGGELFF
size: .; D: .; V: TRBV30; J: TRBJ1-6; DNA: TGTGCCGGCAAGACAGGCTGGAATTCACCCCTCCACTTT; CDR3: CAGKTGWNSPLHF
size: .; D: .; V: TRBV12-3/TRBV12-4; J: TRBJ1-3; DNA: TGTGCCACACTACCTTCCTCTGGAAACACCATATATTTT; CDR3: CATLPSSGNTIYF
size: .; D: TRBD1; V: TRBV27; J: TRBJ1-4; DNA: TGTGCCAGCAGTTCGAGGCCAGTGGACAGGAGTGAAAAACTGTTTTTT; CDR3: CASSSRPVDRSEKLFF
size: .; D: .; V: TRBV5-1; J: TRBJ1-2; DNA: TGCGCCCGCAGCTTGGGGCGGGGGGGAGCCGCGGATGGCTACACCTTC; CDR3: CARSLGRGGAADGYTF
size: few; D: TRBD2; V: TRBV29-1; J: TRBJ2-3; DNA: TGCAGCGGCCTCCCCTTAGCGGGGAGAAAAGATACGCAGTATTTT; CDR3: CSGLPLAGRKDTQYF
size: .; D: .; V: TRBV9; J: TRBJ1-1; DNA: TGTGCCAGCAGCACCCTGGGGGGTAACACTGAAGCTTTCTTT; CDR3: CASSTLGGNTEAFF
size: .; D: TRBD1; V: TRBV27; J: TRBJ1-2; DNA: TGTGCCAGCAGTTTTCAGGGGGAGAATGGCTACACCTTC; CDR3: CASSFQGENGYTF
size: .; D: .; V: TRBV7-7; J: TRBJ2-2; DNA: TGTGCCAGCAGCTTGGTGGCAGCGAACACCGGGGAGCTGTTTTTT; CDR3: CASSLVAANTGELFF
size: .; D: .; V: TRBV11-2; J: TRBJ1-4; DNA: TGTGCCAGCAGCCCAGGGGTTCTTAAAGAAAAACTGTTTTTT; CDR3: CASSPGVLKEKLFF
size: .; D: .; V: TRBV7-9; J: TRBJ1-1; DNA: TGTGCCAGCAGCCCTCCGGGGGGGGACACTGAAGCTTTCTTT; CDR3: CASSPPGGDTEAFF
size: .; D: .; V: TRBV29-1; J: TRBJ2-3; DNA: TGCAGCGTTGGGCGGGTAGGAGATACGCAGTATTTT; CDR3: CSVGRVGDTQYF
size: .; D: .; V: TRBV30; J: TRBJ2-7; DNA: TGTGCCTGGAGTAGGGGAACTTACGAGCAGTACTTC; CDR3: CAWSRGTYEQYF
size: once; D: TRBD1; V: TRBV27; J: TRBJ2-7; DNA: TGTGCCAGCAGTAGAAAACACAGGGGGGACGAGCAGTACTTC; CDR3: CASSRKHRGDEQYF
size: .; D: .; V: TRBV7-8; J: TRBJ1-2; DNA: TGTGCCAGCAGCCCGGAGAGGAGGCAGGTTAACTATGGCTACACCTTC; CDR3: CASSPERRQVNYGYTF
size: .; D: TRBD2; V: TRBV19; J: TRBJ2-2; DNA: TGTGCCAGTGGACTAGCGGGGGTTGCCACCGGGGAGCTGTTTTTT; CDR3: CASGLAGVATGELFF
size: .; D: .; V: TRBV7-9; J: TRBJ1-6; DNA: TGTGCCAGCAGCTTTCAAGGGGGTAATTCACCCCTCCACTTT; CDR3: CASSFQGGNSPLHF
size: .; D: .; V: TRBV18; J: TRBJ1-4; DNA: TGTGCCAGCTCACCCCCTTCTGGCAGGGGTGGTGAAAAACTGTTTTTT; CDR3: CASSPPSGRGGEKLFF
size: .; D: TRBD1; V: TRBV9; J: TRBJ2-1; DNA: TGTGCCAGCAGCGTAGGGGGACAGGGGGGCTACAATGAGCAGTTCTTC; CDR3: CASSVGGQGGYNEQFF
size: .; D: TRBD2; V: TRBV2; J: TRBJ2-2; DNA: TGTGCCAGCAGTCGAATGGCTAGCGGGGGCCCCCCTGCCGGGGAGCTGTTTTTT; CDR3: CASSRMASGGPPAGELFF
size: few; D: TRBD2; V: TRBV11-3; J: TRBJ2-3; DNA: TGTGCCAGCAGCCCCATAGCGGGGGGGCCAGATACGCAGTATTTT; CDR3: CASSPIAGGPDTQYF
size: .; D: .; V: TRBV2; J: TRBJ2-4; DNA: TGTGCCAGCAGTGAAAGAGAGAGTTTAGCCAAAAACATTCAGTACTTC; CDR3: CASSERESLAKNIQYF
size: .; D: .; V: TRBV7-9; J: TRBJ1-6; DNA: TGTGCCAGCAGCTTAGCGTCTACAGATTCACCCCTCCACTTT; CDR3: CASSLASTDSPLHF
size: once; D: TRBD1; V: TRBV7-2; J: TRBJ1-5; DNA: TGTGCCAGCAGCCTACACCGGACAGGGAATCAGCCCCAGCATTTT; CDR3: CASSLHRTGNQPQHF
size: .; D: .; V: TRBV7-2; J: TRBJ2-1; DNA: TGTGCCAGCAGCTTAGGACGCGGTGAGCAGTTCTTC; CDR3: CASSLGRGEQFF
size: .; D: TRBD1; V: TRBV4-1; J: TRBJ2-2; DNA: TGCGCCAGCAGCCAAGCACAGGGGGTTCACTGGGAGCTGTTTTTT; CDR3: CASSQAQGVHWELFF
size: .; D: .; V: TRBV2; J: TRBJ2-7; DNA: TGTGCCAGCAGTTTTGGACAGTCCTACGAGCAGTACTTC; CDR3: CASSFGQSYEQYF
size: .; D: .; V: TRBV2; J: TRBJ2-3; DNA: TGTGCCAGCATCCGGGACAAAGGAGATACGCAGTATTTT; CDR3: CASIRDKGDTQYF
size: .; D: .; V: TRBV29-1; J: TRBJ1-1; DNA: TGCAGCATCCATAATAGGGGCGAAACTGAAGCTTTCTTT; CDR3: CSIHNRGETEAFF
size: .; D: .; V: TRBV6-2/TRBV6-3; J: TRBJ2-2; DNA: TGTGCCAGCAGTTCGTCGGCCCGCGGAACCGGGGAGCTGTTTTTT; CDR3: CASSSSARGTGELFF
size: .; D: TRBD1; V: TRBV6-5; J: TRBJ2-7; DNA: TGTGCCAGCAGTCACCCGCCGGGACAGGGCTACGAGCAGTACTTC; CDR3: CASSHPPGQGYEQYF
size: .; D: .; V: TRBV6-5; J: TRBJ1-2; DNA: TGTGCCAGCAGGGAGGGACGGAACTATGGCTACACCTTC; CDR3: CASREGRNYGYTF
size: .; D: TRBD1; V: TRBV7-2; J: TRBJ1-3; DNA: TGTGCCAGCAGCGGGGGGACAGCCTCTGGAAACACCATATATTTT; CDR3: CASSGGTASGNTIYF
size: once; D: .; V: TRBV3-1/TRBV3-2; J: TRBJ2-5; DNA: TGTGCCAGCAGCCCCCGGGGAGAGACCCAGTACTTC; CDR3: CASSPRGETQYF
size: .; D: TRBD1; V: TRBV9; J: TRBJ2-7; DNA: TGTGCCAGCAGCGTAGATGGAGGGCAGGGGGCGACCGAGCAGTACTTC; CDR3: CASSVDGGQGATEQYF
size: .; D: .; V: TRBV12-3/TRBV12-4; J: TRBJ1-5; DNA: TGTGCCAGCACGACAGGTAATCAGCCCCAGCATTTT; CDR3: CASTTGNQPQHF
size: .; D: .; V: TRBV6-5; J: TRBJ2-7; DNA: TGTGCCAGCAGTCCGAATTACGGCGAGCAGTACTTC; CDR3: CASSPNYGEQYF
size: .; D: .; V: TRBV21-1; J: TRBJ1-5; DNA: TGTGCCAGCAGCCGTACCCCTGGAGTTTCGGGCAATCAGCCCCAGCATTTT; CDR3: CASSRTPGVSGNQPQHF